The subject of this entry is one TCR beta chain. This sample is part of a study of blood T cell repertoires in COVID-19. On the study more broadly: The cDNA or gDNA used as material had been derived from T cells, B-cell-depleted T cells, or PBMCs.

As processed by the authors: The authors estimated nucleated cell counts from reference gene primer amplification. The data were produced by immunoSEQ multiplex PCR, yet TCRdb's version contains in-frame clones alone and is incomplete. V and J calls and clone size are given by that table; D and trimming were obtained from the DNA. The top ten clones hold about a sixth of a sample with 85,000 to 110,000 clones, 89% of them seen once. The sequence derives from a woman older than 75 in a cohort sampled during active COVID-19. The source material was peripheral blood.

CDR3 sequence reads: CASSLGTGGYDEQYF. The CDR3 region has the DNA TGCGCCAGCAGCTTGGGGACAGGGGGTTACGACGAGCAGTACTTC. The chain employs TRBV5-1 and TRBJ2-7; 10 bases are a match to TRBD1. Germline V CDR1 and CDR2: SGHRS, YFSETQ. J was trimmed by 5 bases and V by 0 bases; bases with no gene match: 5. This CDR3 contains 15 residues. The variable domain in full, completed from reference TRBV5-1 and TRBJ2-7, reads KAGVTQTPRYLIKTRGQQVTLSCSPISGHRSVSWYQQTPGQGLQFLFEYFSETQRNKGNFPGRFSGRQFSNSRSEMNVSTLELGDSALYLCASSLGTGGYDEQYFGPGTRLTVT.